The sample holds a few counts of the clone carrying this T cell receptor beta chain. Its antigen is unidentified. This entry comes from a study of T cells in Graves' hyperthyroidism and ophthalmopathy. Study-level findings and limits: From stable hyperthyroidism, ophthalmopathy was set apart by a 13 V-J model. Prediction of ophthalmopathy progression came a median roughly 6.4 months pre-onset.

The PBMCs were sourced from fresh peripheral blood (about 9.7 ml). The CDR3 runs to 13 residues. V lost 3 bases, J lost 5 bases, and 10 bases lay in between. Germline V CDR1 and CDR2: SEHNR, FQNEAQ (reference sequence). TCR beta CDR3 regions were amplified from RNA transcripts. In the first-round RT-PCR of the TCR CDR3, the HTBI primer set was used. A single record per CDR3 protein comes from TCRdb applying MiXCR to the multiplex PCR reads. The profile covers around 300,000 distinct CDR3 sequences, with more than 11% appearing a single time and 20% to 25% taken by the ten largest. This TCR came from a woman in her thirties with Graves' hyperthyroidism. The sequenced sample was blood. This chain uses TRBV7-9 with TRBJ2-5; D might be TRBD1 (6 bases). As DNA, the CDR3 is TGTGCCAGCAGCTTTCCAGGGGCCGAGACCCAGTACTTC. This sequence encodes CASSFPGAETQYF. Using reference TRBV7-9 and TRBJ2-5 for the parts outside the CDR3, the full variable domain is DTGVSQNPRHKITKRGQNVTFRCDPISEHNRLYWYRQTLGQGPEFLTYFQNEAQLEKSRLLSDRFSAERPKGSFSTLEIQRTEQGDSAMYLCASSFPGAETQYFGPGTRLLVL.